This T cell receptor (beta chain) was sequenced during a study of Graves' ophthalmopathy and Graves' hyperthyroidism. Of note for this clonotype: The antigen remains unidentified.

V dropped 6 bases and J dropped 3 bases, with 14 bases sitting between them. This CDR3 has 14 residues. The TCR beta CDR3 regions underwent amplification from RNA transcripts. Second-round multiplex PCR came after a first-round RT-PCR that employed HTBI primers. MiXCR, applied by TCRdb to the multiplex PCR reads, yields one record per CDR3 protein. The sample lists 400,000 to 450,000 distinct CDR3 sequences; 20% to 25% were seen once. General study findings and limits: The model's ophthalmopathy progression predictions had about 69% sensitivity and about 72% specificity.

Sequencing input: peripheral blood. The clonotype originates from a woman under 30 with stable Graves' hyperthyroidism. The gene calls are TRBV12-3 or TRBV12-4 and TRBJ1-1; D is unresolved. Here the CDR3 DNA reads TGTGCCAGCAGCCCCGACACCTGGGACACTGAAGCTTTCTTT. It yields the protein CASSPDTWDTEAFF.